This T cell receptor beta chain was obtained from a study of beta chain features in type 1 diabetes. General observations from the study: In every one of the four CD4+ subsets, TCRB CDR3s were moderately but significantly shorter in Type 1 diabetes patients.

Unmatched junction bases numbered 7, after V lost 0 bases and J lost 7 bases. Germline CDR1 reads SGHAT; CDR2 reads FQNNGV. CDR3 length: 16 amino acids. On this clone itself: Its antigen remains unknown.

Expressed TCRB transcripts got sequenced, as all isolated RNA was reverse transcribed. Generated by immunoSEQ multiplex PCR, the TCRdb table keeps only in-frame clones and is missing some. There are some 250,000 clones in the sample; roughly 13% occur only once, and just under 0.02% lies in the top ten. The source material was naive CD4+ T cells from blood. The chain uses TRBV11-2 and TRBJ1-5, with 9 bases lining up with TRBD1. The sequence was collected from a man in his thirties or forties with type 1 diabetes. CDR3 nucleotide sequence: TGTGCCAGCAGCTTAGATAACACAGGGGGCAGCCAGCCCCAGCATTTT. It translates to CASSLDNTGGSQPQHF. Full variable domain (rest looked up from reference TRBV11-2 and TRBJ1-5): EAGVAQSPRYKIIEKRQSVAFWCNPISGHATLYWYQQILGQGPKLLIQFQNNGVVDDSQLPKDRFSAERLKGVDSTLKIQPAKLEDSAVYLCASSLDNTGGSQPQHFGDGTRLSIL.